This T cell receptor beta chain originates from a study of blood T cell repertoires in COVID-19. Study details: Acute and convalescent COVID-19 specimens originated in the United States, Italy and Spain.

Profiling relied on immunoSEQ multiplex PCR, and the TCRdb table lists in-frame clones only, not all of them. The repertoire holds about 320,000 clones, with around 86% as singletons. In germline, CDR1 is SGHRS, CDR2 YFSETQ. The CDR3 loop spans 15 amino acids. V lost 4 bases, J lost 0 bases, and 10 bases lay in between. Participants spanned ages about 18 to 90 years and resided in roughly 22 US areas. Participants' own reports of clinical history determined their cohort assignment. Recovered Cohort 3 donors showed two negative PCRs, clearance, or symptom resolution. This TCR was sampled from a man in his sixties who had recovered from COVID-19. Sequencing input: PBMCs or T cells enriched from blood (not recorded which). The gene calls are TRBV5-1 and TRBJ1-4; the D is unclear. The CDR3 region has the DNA TGCGCCAGCAGCGAGGCGGGTGCAACTAATGAAAAACTGTTTTTT. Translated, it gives CASSEAGATNEKLFF.